This T cell receptor beta chain was found in a study of Ad26.COV2.S vaccination and SARS-CoV-2 variants. Whole-study context: Among those in the COV1001 Ad26.COV2.S trial arm was the donor. Dosing was one shot or two shots 56 days apart.

This clone has more than one count but fewer than ten. Its antigen is as yet unknown. Sample treatment: some 19 received Ad26.COV2.S at low or high dose, single or two shots; 5 received placebo; per-sample allocation not given. Specimens were obtained on day 63 following the first vaccine or placebo injection. The CDR3 covers 14 residues. Germline CDR1 MGHRA, CDR2 YSYEKL. V was cut by 3 bases and J by 0 bases, with 9 bases left in between. TCRdb keeps only in-frame clones here, not all; method: immunoSEQ multiplex PCR. Counted here are some 390,000 clones, 80% to 90% occurring once; the ten biggest clones make up roughly 3.5%. Regarding the study as a whole: Similar non-spike TCR breadth was observed in recipients of vaccine and of placebo. TCR breadth and depth estimates may have understated total T cell responses.

The source of this sequence is a person aged 18-60 years who received the Ad26.COV2.S COVID-19 vaccine or a placebo. The chain recombines TRBV4-1 with TRBJ2-7; tentative D call: TRBD1 (6 bases). The starting material was peripheral blood, obtained in a trial of Ad26.COV2.S vaccine versus placebo. The CDR3 coding sequence is TGCGCCAGCAGCCAGGACAGAAGCTCCTACGAGCAGTACTTC. Protein product: CASSQDRSSYEQYF.